The clone carrying this T cell receptor beta chain occurred many times. This CDR3 comprises 14 residues. Trimming stripped 1 base from V and 4 bases from J, with 10 bases between. Germline assignment: CDR1 SNHLY and CDR2 FYNNEI. From RNA transcripts, TCR beta CDR3 regions were amplified. First-round RT-PCR targeting the TCR CDR3 was performed with the HTBI primer set. TCRdb analysed the multiplex PCR reads with MiXCR anew, one entry per CDR3 protein. The repertoire has a few hundred thousand distinct CDR3 sequences, roughly 18% of them found once; the top ten carry roughly two fifths. The data were obtained in a study of T cells in Graves' hyperthyroidism and ophthalmopathy. Not enrolled were patients with uncontrolled infection, other autoimmune disease, pregnancy or lactation.

This clonotype originated in a man in his forties or fifties with Graves' hyperthyroidism. The specimen was blood. J is TRBJ2-5 and V is TRBV2; D unclear. CDR3 sequence reads: CASSEGLVGETQYF. DNA of the CDR3: TGTGCCAGCAGTGAAGGTCTAGTAGGAGAGACCCAGTACTTC. Supplemented by reference TRBV2 and TRBJ2-5, the full variable domain reads EPEVTQTPSHQVTQMGQEVILRCVPISNHLYFYWYRQILGQKVEFLVSFYNNEISEKSEIFDDQFSVERPDGSNFTLKIRSTKLEDSAMYFCASSEGLVGETQYFGPGTRLLVL.